This T cell receptor beta chain was sequenced for a study of T-cell reconstitution after alpha-beta-depleted transplantation in children. This clonotype was seen a handful of times. Unique molecular identifiers were incorporated when the TCRbeta library was constructed. MiXCR was run by TCRdb on the PCR reads, yielding one entry per CDR3 protein. The repertoire holds about 410,000 distinct CDR3 sequences, with 20% as singletons. The TCR originated in a human donor who donated a stem cell graft to a child with acute myeloid leukemia. Sequenced here: PBMCs from the stem cell graft donor, sampled from the stem cell graft.

CDR3 DNA sequence: TGTGCCAGCAGTGTTGGGGACAGACCGAACACTGAAGCTTTCTTT. This encodes CASSVGDRPNTEAFF. This rearrangement joins TRBV25-1 to TRBJ1-1; 7 bases are a match to TRBD1. The CDR3 extends over 15 amino acids. After removal of 4 bases from V and 1 base from J, the junction contained 6 bases not matched to a gene. CDR1 MGHDK and CDR2 SYGVNS come from the germline V gene.